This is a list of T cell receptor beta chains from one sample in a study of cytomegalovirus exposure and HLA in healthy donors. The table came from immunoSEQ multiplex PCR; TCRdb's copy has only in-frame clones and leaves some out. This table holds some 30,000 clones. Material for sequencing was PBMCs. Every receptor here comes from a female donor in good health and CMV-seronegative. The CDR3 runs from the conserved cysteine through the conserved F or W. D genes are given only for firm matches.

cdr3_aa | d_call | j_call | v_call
CASSARAYGYTF | NA | TRBJ1-2 | TRBV9
CASSQLQGGGNTIYF | TRBD1 | TRBJ1-3 | TRBV4-2
CASSLWADTEAFF | NA | TRBJ1-1 | TRBV11-2
CASSSRPQADEKLFF | NA | TRBJ1-4 | TRBV5-1
CASSSMTGLNEKLFF | NA | TRBJ1-4 | TRBV7-9
CASSLEETQYF | NA | TRBJ2-5 | TRBV28
CASSLSRGQGSREQYF | TRBD1 | TRBJ2-7 | TRBV7-9
CASSPAGLGGGNEQFF | NA | TRBJ2-1 | TRBV7-2
CASSRDRKNTEAFF | TRBD1 | TRBJ1-1 | TRBV6-5
CASSMGQNYGYTF | NA | TRBJ1-2 | TRBV27
CASSGGLVGTGELFF | TRBD2 | TRBJ2-2 | TRBV9
CASSGPRTGGDTGELFF | TRBD1 | TRBJ2-2 | TRBV9
CASSITTTVYGYTF | NA | TRBJ1-2 | TRBV19
CASSQDRGGANEQFF | TRBD2 | TRBJ2-1 | TRBV4-3
CASRPTDLQETQYF | NA | TRBJ2-5 | TRBV6-5
CASSWTSTDTQYF | NA | TRBJ2-3 | TRBV19
CAISEATSPSTDTQYF | NA | TRBJ2-3 | TRBV10-3
CASSLNGGGQNTGELFF | NA | TRBJ2-2 | TRBV7-3
CASRSAGEETQYF | TRBD2 | TRBJ2-5 | TRBV2
CASSFTSAHSAYEQYF | TRBD2 | TRBJ2-7 | TRBV5-1
CASSPVGLGPYEQYF | NA | NA | TRBV5-1
CASMEGNNQPQHF | NA | TRBJ1-5 | TRBV6-1
CASSAQSHRVLQYF | NA | TRBJ2-3 | TRBV9